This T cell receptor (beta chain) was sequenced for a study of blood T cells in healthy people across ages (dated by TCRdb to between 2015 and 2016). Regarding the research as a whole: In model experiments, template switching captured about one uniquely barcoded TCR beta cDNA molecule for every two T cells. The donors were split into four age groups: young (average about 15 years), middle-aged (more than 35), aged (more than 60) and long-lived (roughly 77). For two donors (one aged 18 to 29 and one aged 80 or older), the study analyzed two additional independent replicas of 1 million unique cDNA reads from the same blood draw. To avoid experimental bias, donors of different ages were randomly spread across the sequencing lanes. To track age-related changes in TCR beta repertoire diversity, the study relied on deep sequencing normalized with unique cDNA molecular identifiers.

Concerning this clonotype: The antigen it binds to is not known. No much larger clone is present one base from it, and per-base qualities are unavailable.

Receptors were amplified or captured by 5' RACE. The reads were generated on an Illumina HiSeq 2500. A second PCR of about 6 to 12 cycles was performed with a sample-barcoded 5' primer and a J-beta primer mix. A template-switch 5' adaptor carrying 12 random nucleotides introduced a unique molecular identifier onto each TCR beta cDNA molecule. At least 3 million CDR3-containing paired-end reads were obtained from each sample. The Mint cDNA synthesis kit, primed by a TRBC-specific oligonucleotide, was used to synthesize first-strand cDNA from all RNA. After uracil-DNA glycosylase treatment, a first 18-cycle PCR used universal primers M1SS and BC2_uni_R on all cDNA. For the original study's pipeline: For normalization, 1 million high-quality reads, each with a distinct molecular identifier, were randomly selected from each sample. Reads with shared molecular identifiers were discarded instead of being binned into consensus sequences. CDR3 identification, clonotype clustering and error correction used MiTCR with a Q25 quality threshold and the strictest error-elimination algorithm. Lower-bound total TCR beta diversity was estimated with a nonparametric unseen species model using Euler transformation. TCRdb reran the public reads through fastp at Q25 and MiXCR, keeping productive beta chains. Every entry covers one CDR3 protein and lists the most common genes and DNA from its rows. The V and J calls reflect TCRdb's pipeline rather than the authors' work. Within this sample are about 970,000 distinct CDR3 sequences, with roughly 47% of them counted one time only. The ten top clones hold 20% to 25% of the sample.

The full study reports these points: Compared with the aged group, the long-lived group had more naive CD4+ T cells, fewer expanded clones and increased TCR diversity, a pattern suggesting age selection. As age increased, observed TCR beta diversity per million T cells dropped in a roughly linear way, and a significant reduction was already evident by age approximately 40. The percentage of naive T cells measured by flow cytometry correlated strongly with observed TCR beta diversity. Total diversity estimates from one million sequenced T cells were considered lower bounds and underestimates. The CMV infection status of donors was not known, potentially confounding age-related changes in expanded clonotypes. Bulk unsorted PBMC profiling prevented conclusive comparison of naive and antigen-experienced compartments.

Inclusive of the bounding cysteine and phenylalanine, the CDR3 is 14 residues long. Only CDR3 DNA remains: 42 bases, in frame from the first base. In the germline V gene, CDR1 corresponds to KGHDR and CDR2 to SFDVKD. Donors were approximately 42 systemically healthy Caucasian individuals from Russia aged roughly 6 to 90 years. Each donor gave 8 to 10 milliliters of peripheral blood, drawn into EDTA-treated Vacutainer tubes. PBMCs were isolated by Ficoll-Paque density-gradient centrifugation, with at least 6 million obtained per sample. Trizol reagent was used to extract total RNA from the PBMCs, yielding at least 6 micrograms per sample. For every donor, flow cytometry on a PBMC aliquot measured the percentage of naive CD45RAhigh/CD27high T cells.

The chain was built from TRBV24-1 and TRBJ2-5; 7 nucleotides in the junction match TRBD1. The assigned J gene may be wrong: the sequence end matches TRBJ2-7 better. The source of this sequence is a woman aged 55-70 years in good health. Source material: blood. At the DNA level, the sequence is TGTGCCACCAGTGACCCGGGACAGCCATCCGAGCAGTACTTC. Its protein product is CATSDPGQPSEQYF.